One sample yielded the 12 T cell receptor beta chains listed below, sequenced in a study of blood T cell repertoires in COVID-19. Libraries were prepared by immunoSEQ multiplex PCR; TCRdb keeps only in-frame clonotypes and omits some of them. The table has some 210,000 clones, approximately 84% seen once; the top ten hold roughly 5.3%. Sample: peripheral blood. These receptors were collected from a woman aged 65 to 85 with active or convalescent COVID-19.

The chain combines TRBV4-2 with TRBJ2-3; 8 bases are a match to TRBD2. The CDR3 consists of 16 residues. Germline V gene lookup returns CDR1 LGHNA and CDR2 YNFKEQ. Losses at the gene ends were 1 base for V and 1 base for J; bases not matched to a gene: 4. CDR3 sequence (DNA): TGTGCCAGCAGCCAAGTGTCGGGAGGGGGCACAGATACGCAGTATTTT. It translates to CASSQVSGGGTDTQYF.

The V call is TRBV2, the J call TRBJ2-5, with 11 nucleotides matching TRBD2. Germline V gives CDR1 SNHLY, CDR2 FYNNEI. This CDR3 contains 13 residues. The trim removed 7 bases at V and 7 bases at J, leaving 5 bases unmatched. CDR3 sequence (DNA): TGTGCCAGCATAGCGGGAGGGGCCGGGACCCAGTACTTC. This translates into CASIAGGAGTQYF.

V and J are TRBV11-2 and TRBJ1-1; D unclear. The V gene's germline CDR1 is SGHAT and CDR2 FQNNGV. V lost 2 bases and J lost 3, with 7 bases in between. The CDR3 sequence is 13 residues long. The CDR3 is CASSLTGYTEAFF. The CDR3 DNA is TGTGCCAGCAGCTTAACGGGGTACACTGAAGCTTTCTTT. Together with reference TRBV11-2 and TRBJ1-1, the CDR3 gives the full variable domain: EAGVAQSPRYKIIEKRQSVAFWCNPISGHATLYWYQQILGQGPKLLIQFQNNGVVDDSQLPKDRFSAERLKGVDSTLKIQPAKLEDSAVYLCASSLTGYTEAFFGQGTRLTVV.

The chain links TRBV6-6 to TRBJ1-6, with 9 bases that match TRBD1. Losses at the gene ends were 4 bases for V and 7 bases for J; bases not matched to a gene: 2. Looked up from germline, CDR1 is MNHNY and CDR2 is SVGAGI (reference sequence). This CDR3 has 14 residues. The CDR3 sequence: CASSSTGGNSPLHF. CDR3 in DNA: TGTGCCAGCAGTTCGACAGGGGGAAATTCACCCCTCCACTTT.

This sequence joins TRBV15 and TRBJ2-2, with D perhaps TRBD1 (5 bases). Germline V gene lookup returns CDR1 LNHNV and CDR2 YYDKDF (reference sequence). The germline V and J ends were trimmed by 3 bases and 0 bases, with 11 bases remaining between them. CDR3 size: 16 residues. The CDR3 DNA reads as TGTGCCACCAGCAGTGGGCAGGGCACGAACACCGGGGAGCTGTTTTTT. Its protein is CATSSGQGTNTGELFF.

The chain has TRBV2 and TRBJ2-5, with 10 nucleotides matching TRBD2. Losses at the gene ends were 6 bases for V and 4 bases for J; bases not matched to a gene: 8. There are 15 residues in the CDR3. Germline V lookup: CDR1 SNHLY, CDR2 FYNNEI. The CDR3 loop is CASSGSGRARETQYF. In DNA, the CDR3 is TGTGCCAGCAGCGGGAGCGGGAGGGCCAGAGAGACCCAGTACTTC.

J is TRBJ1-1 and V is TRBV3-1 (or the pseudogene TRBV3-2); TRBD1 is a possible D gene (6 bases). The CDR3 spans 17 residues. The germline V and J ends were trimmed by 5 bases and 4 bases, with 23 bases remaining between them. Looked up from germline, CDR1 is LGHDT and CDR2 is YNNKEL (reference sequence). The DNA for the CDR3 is TGTGCCAGCAGCTCCCTGGGTATGGGGGGGCGAGGCACTGAAGCTTTCTTT. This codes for CASSSLGMGGRGTEAFF.

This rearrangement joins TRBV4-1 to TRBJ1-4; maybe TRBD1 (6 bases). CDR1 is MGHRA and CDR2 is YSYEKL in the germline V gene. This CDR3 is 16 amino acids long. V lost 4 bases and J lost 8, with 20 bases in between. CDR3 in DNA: TGCGCCAGCAGCCCCTTAGGGGGTGGGAATAGGGAAAAACTGTTTTTT. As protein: CASSPLGGGNREKLFF.

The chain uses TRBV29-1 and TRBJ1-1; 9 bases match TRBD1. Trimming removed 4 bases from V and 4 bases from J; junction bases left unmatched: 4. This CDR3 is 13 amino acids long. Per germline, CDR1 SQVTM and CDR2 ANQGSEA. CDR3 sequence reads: CSVGGTGFTEAFF. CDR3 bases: TGCAGCGTTGGGGGGACAGGGTTCACTGAAGCTTTCTTT.

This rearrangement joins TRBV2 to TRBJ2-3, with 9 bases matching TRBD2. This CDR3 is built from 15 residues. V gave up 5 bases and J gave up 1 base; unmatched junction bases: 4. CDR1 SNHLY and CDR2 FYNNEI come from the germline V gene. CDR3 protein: CASSPGLAGTDTQYF. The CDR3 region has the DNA TGTGCCAGCAGTCCGGGACTAGCAGGCACAGATACGCAGTATTTT.

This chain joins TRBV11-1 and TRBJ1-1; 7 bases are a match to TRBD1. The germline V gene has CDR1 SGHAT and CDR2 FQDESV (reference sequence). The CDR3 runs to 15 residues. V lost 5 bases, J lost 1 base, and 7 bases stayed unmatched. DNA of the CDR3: TGTGCCAGCAGCCCAGCAGGGACAGCGAACACTGAAGCTTTCTTT. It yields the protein CASSPAGTANTEAFF.

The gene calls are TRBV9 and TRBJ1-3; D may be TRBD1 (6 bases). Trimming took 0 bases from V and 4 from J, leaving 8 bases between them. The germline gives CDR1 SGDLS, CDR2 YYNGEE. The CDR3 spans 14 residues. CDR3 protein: CASSVGGQGNTIYF. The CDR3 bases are TGTGCCAGCAGCGTAGGGGGGCAGGGAAACACCATATATTTT.